The clone carrying this T cell receptor (beta chain) was picked up many times. The antigen is undetermined. The data were taken from a study of breast tumors, draining lymph nodes, adjacent tissues. Breast cancer patients provided tissue from their axillary draining lymph nodes. TCRdb ran MiXCR on the multiplex PCR reads and lists one entry per CDR3 protein. The sample lists 170,000 or so distinct CDR3 sequences, 30% to 35% seen once, with 3.5% to 4.5% in the top ten. Study-wide results and limits: Tumor TCR diversity was below lymph nodes but above nontumor tissue.

The CDR3 length is 15 residues. Trimming pared 4 bases from V and 6 bases from J, leaving 13 bases between. Germline-derived CDR1 and CDR2 are LNHDA and SQIVND (reference sequence). This TCR was recovered from a female donor with breast cancer. Some clones in this sample may be carry-over from other donors' samples. The sequencing sample was made of axillary lymph node tissue. The J gene is TRBJ1-6, the V gene TRBV19; D may be TRBD1 (5 bases). The CDR3 region has the DNA TGTGCCAGTAGTACGGGACGTACCCTTAATTCACCCCTCCACTTT. It encodes CASSTGRTLNSPLHF.